Listed below are T cell receptor beta chains from one sample, sequenced in a study of T cell responses to AZD1222 COVID-19 vaccine. The method was immunoSEQ multiplex PCR; TCRdb's version includes in-frame clones alone and lacks a portion of them. This table holds some 170,000 clones, over 85% found once. Material: peripheral blood, obtained on day 0 of AZD1222 vaccination. These receptors all stem from an adult in good health. Each CDR3 is given without its conserved first and last residue. Rows may omit the clone size; those that give it use once, few, many or a size class.

abundance	v_gene	j_gene	CDR3aa
.	TRBV20-1	TRBJ1-1	SASLRGPSSEAF
.	TRBV6-1	TRBJ1-5	ASSEWGRGNQPQH
.	TRBV7-2	TRBJ2-7	ASSLASGLAGGYEQY
.	TRBV5-4	TRBJ1-1	ASSLRGNTEAF
.	TRBV27	TRBJ2-7	ASSFPGGFEQY
.	TRBV2	TRBJ2-2	ASSGGFRTGDTGELF
.	TRBV5-1	TRBJ1-4	ASSLEQADEKLF
once	TRBV5-1	TRBJ1-1	ASSLVGTGLGNTEAF
.	TRBV7-9	TRBJ1-2	ASSPAQGGYGYT
.	TRBV5-8	TRBJ1-5	ASSLVGLGGRRDQPQH
.	TRBV24-1	TRBJ2-1	ATESRGKDEQF
once	TRBV18	TRBJ1-1	ASSRLRGRTEAF
.	TRBV6-1	TRBJ2-5	ASSDSPSGRATETQY
.	TRBV5-4	TRBJ1-2	ASSEGRVDGYT
.	TRBV6-2/TRBV6-3	TRBJ2-2	ASSYYTYSATGELF
.	TRBV27	TRBJ1-1	ASSTVRFGTPNTEAF
.	TRBV5-1	TRBJ1-1	ASSLARGRTEAF
.	TRBV6-5	TRBJ2-3	ASRTYTDTQY
.	TRBV19	TRBJ2-1	ASSIRAGGPYEQF
.	TRBV25-1	TRBJ2-1	ASRAGSSYNEQF
.	TRBV19	TRBJ1-2	ASSIEGTENYGYT
.	TRBV6-1	TRBJ2-7	ASSETASGAYEQY
.	TRBV9	TRBJ2-1	ASSGGFNEQF
.	TRBV5-1	TRBJ1-2	ASSLTGEGNYGYT
.	TRBV19	TRBJ1-1	ASSIEEGMNTEAF
.	TRBV6-6	TRBJ1-1	ASKEGDLNTEAF
.	TRBV19	TRBJ1-2	ASSISQAGYT
.	TRBV12-3/TRBV12-4	TRBJ2-1	ASSLRDRDEQF
.	TRBV6-5	TRBJ1-4	ASSTRATNEKLF
.	TRBV19	TRBJ1-1	ASSMVKVLVNTEAF
.	TRBV27	TRBJ2-4	ASTSIGTSGIAKNIQY
.	TRBV5-4	TRBJ1-3	ASSLGQPSGNTIY
.	TRBV6-5	TRBJ2-1	ASSGLASGYNEQF
.	TRBV6-6	TRBJ1-3	ASSLTSGTAGGNTIY
.	TRBV5-1	TRBJ2-1	ASSLAGTSGINEQF
.	TRBV15	TRBJ2-7	ATSEGGRYEQY
.	TRBV3-1/TRBV3-2	TRBJ2-7	ASSQDIQVHEQY
.	TRBV6-5	TRBJ1-4	ASRQDPATNEKLF
.	TRBV3-1/TRBV3-2	TRBJ2-3	ASSQLAGGSTDTQY
.	TRBV2	TRBJ1-2	ASRAEGARYGYT
.	TRBV6-2/TRBV6-3	TRBJ1-5	ASSYPASNQPQH
once	TRBV5-6	TRBJ2-3	ASSALTRDVDTQY
.	TRBV27	TRBJ2-5	ASSSGLAGIQETQY
.	TRBV14	TRBJ1-2	ASSQDSRDRGGYGYT
.	TRBV19	TRBJ1-2	ASRRQTANYGYT
.	TRBV27	TRBJ1-1	ASRKHRGLGTEAF
.	TRBV2	TRBJ1-6	ASSETGVYSPLH
.	TRBV5-1	TRBJ1-3	ASSRGGGNTIY
.	TRBV12-3/TRBV12-4	TRBJ1-2	ASSPRPDYGYT
.	TRBV12-5	TRBJ1-2	ASGDGGYYGYT
.	TRBV3-1/TRBV3-2	TRBJ1-1	ASSLPGTTEAF
.	TRBV5-8	TRBJ1-2	ASSLRGGYGYT
once	TRBV5-6	TRBJ2-7	ASSYKNSYEQY
.	TRBV5-6	TRBJ2-1	ASSLGRSGPGGGEQF
.	TRBV15	TRBJ2-1	ATSRDPRTSDEQF